This entry describes one TCR beta chain. During its preparation, the TCRbeta library received unique molecular identifiers. TCRdb reprocessed the PCR reads with MiXCR, giving one entry per CDR3 protein. Of 300,000 or so distinct CDR3 sequences listed, approximately 23% are singletons. The sample comes from a study of T-cell reconstitution after alpha-beta-depleted transplantation in children. The germline V gene encodes CDR1 MNHEY and CDR2 SVGAGI. The CDR3 covers 16 residues. V dropped 0 bases and J dropped 3; count of bases not matched to a gene: 8. This specimen consisted of PBMCs, mostly from graft donor cells, obtained 180 days after TCRalphabeta/CD19-depleted stem cell transplant. This receptor was obtained from a male patient younger than 18 who had a stem cell transplant for acute lymphoblastic leukemia, so the T cells may come from the graft donor. The chain employs TRBV6-5 and TRBJ2-7, with 7 bases fitting TRBD1. CDR3 nucleotide sequence: TGTGCCAGCAGTTACTCTATTGGACAGGTTAGCTACGAGCAGTACTTC. This encodes CASSYSIGQVSYEQYF.